These T cell receptor beta chains were read from a single sample in a study of blood T cell repertoires in COVID-19. This table comes from immunoSEQ multiplex PCR, and its TCRdb copy is limited to in-frame clones, with some not included. The sample lists about 110,000 clones, roughly 83% occurring once. Sequences were obtained from peripheral blood. These receptors came from a woman between 65 and 79 years old with acute or convalescent COVID-19. CDR3s include the opening cysteine and the closing phenylalanine or tryptophan. A D gene is named only where the DNA matches it firmly.

J	D	V	DNA	CDR3
TRBJ1-1	TRBD1	TRBV6-5	TGTGCCGCTCAAGGGGACAGGGAAACTGAAGCTTTCTTT	CAAQGDRETEAFF
TRBJ2-3	.	TRBV11-2	TGTGCCAGCAGCCCGTCAACAGGGAACACAGATACGCAGTATTTT	CASSPSTGNTDTQYF
TRBJ1-3	.	TRBV5-1	TGCGCCAGCAGCTTGGGCGGTCAGGGCCTCTCTGGAAACACCATATATTTT	CASSLGGQGLSGNTIYF
TRBJ2-1	TRBD2	TRBV19	TGTGCCAGTAGTATAGTCTACCTCGGGACTAGCGGGGTTCGGGACAATGAGCAGTTCTTC	CASSIVYLGTSGVRDNEQFF
TRBJ2-6	.	TRBV12-5	TGTGCTAGTGGTTTTTCAGGGTCTGGGGCCAACGTCCTGACTTTC	CASGFSGSGANVLTF
TRBJ2-5	TRBD2	TRBV6-5	TGTGCCAGCAGGCAACTAGCGGTAGAGACCCAGTACTTC	CASRQLAVETQYF
TRBJ1-6	.	TRBV2	TGTGCCAGCAGTCCGAGACAGCAACTGAGTTCACCCCTCCACTTT	CASSPRQQLSSPLHF
TRBJ1-6	.	TRBV6-2/TRBV6-3	TGTGCCAGCACCCCCGGGGAAGTAAGCTCCTATAATTCACCCCTCCACTTT	CASTPGEVSSYNSPLHF
TRBJ2-1	.	TRBV5-1	TGCGCCAGCAGCTTGGAAACTCCTGCTTACAATGAGCAGTTCTTC	CASSLETPAYNEQFF
TRBJ1-1	.	TRBV3-1/TRBV3-2	TGTGCCAGCAGCCAAGATGACAGATGGGGCACGAACACTGAAGCTTTCTTT	CASSQDDRWGTNTEAFF
TRBJ2-1	.	TRBV28	TGTGCCAGCGTTGGAGACAATGAGCAGTTCTTC	CASVGDNEQFF